The entry that follows covers one T cell receptor beta chain sequence. The antigen remains undetermined. Antigen-specific CD4+ T cells were first expanded with viral peptide pools by the ViraFEST assay and only then sequenced. It was after nine to eleven days of culture that CD4+ T cells were isolated. The participants, recipients of two vaccine doses, got either BNT162b2 or mRNA-1273. Replacing half the medium with IL-2 medium was done on days 3 and 7. The sample belongs to a study of vaccination effects on CD4 cells after COVID-19. Study details: Relative to the second dose, post-vaccine samples were obtained a median of 72 days later.

Assay used: immunoSEQ multiplex PCR; TCRdb lists only in-frame clones, some missing. The sample yields fewer than 85,000 clones, around three quarters seen once. The TCR comes from a human donor who received a COVID-19 vaccine. The sequencing here drew on CD4+ T cells from PBMCs cultured with HCoV-OC43 spike peptides, taken after COVID-19 vaccination. This sample's subset: HCoV-OC43 spike overlapping peptide pool stimulation.

The chain's CDR3 is CASSLYRGNSPLHF. CDR3 DNA sequence: TGTGCCAGCAGCTTATACAGGGGAAATTCACCCCTCCACTTT. J is TRBJ1-6 and V is TRBV7-2; 7 bases map to TRBD1. Unmatched junction bases numbered 2, after V lost 2 bases and J lost 7 bases. The CDR3 extends over 14 amino acids. The germline gives CDR1 SGHTA, CDR2 FQGNSA. Using reference TRBV7-2 and TRBJ1-6 for the parts outside the CDR3, the full variable domain is GAGVSQSPSNKVTEKGKDVELRCDPISGHTALYWYRQSLGQGLEFLIYFQGNSAPDKSGLPSDRFSAERTGGSVSTLTIQRTQQEDSAVYLCASSLYRGNSPLHFGNGTRLTVT.